This T cell receptor (beta chain) was retrieved from a study of blood T cells in healthy people across ages. Sample donors were healthy Caucasian individuals that came from Russia, aged roughly 6 to 95. Primed by a sample-barcoded 5' primer and a J-beta primer mix, a second PCR proceeded for about 6 to 12 cycles. In TCRdb, the 5' RACE reads were re-called with MiXCR into one record per CDR3 protein. The sample carries approximately 1,700,000 distinct CDR3 sequences, about two fifths recorded once. What was sequenced was blood. The source of this sequence is a human donor in good health.

The CDR3 region has the DNA TGTGCCAGCAGCGCAGCAGACTCTGGGGCCAACGTCCTGACTTTC. Protein sequence: CASSAADSGANVLTF. The chain uses TRBV3-1 and TRBJ2-6; D call uncertain. Trimming shortened V by 5 bases and J by 0 bases, and 8 bases separated the two germline ends. The CDR3 runs 15 residues. Germline V gene lookup returns CDR1 LGHDT and CDR2 YNNKEL (reference sequence).